Following are 7 T cell receptor beta chains from one sample sequenced in a study of early T cells in non-severe SARS-CoV-2 infection. In TCRdb, the 5' RACE reads were re-called with MiXCR into one record per CDR3 protein. The repertoire has 20,000 to 30,000 distinct CDR3 sequences, more than 3.5% of them found once; the top ten carry approximately 15%. The sequenced sample consisted of whole blood. The receptor source for this set is an adult who was a healthcare worker with PCR-confirmed SARS-CoV-2 infection or an uninfected control (not recorded which).

This clonotype has at least ten counts. The CDR3 coding sequence is TGTGCCACCCAGGTTCGGATAGCGGGAGTGGGGTATGACAATGAGCAGTTCTTC. Its translation: CATQVRIAGVGYDNEQFF. The chain has TRBV7-2 and TRBJ2-1, with TRBD2 matching 9 bases. V was pared by 10 bases and J by 5 bases, with 21 bases of the junction left unmatched. The CDR3 is 18 amino acids. Germline-derived CDR1 and CDR2 are SGHTA and FQGNSA.

This clonotype was seen a handful of times. The CDR3 protein is CAWTLGPGLPGYTF. CDR3 sequence (DNA): TGTGCCTGGACGTTGGGGCCAGGGCTACCTGGCTACACCTTC. The chain links TRBV30 to TRBJ1-2, with a weak D call TRBD1 (5 bases). Germline V gene data show CDR1 as GTSNPN and CDR2 as SVGIG (reference sequence). There are 14 residues in the CDR3. Trimming removed 4 bases from V and 7 bases from J, with 19 bases in between.

The chain couples TRBV18 to TRBJ2-3, with unresolved D. Per the germline V gene, CDR1 is KGHSH and CDR2 is LQKENI. The CDR3 consists of 15 residues. V dropped 1 base and J dropped 4 bases, with 12 bases sitting between them. Here the CDR3 reads CASSPLTSGSDTQYF. The CDR3 DNA reads TGTGCCAGCTCACCACTTACATCCGGATCAGATACGCAGTATTTT.

This clonotype was detected ten times or more. The chain uses TRBV20-1 and TRBJ2-2; maybe TRBD1 (5 bases). The CDR3 totals 16 residues. Deletions cut 0 bases from V and 4 bases from J, with 15 bases between. The V gene's germline CDR1 is DFQATT and CDR2 SNEGSKA (reference sequence). Written as DNA, the CDR3 is TGCAGTGCTAGAGAGCTGGCTCAAGGGGCCACCGGGGAGCTGTTTTTT. This encodes CSARELAQGATGELFF.

This clonotype showed up many times. The chain carries TRBV7-2 and TRBJ2-3; no reliable D call. The CDR3 contains 18 residues. Per the germline V gene, CDR1 is SGHTA and CDR2 is FQGNSA. Trimming took off 1 base at V and 2 bases at J, with 19 bases between the two ends. CDR3 sequence: CASSLVPLGRQLTDTQYF. The CDR3 DNA reads as TGTGCCAGCAGCTTAGTGCCTTTGGGCAGGCAACTCACAGATACGCAGTATTTT.

This clonotype was observed many times. The V and J genes are TRBV28 and TRBJ2-4; D remains ambiguous. The CDR3 spans 14 residues. The germline V gene encodes CDR1 MDHEN and CDR2 SYDVKM. V gave up 1 base and J gave up 6 bases, with 10 bases separating them. In DNA, the CDR3 is TGTGCCAGCAGTTTATCCATCGGGTTAAACATTCAGTACTTC. It codes for CASSLSIGLNIQYF.

This clonotype was picked up many times. The CDR3 reads CSARGGDPRTSNEQYF. Written as DNA, the CDR3 is TGCAGTGCTAGAGGGGGCGATCCCCGGACTAGCAACGAGCAGTACTTC. V usage is TRBV20-1 and J usage is TRBJ2-7, with 8 bases lining up with TRBD2. The CDR3 is made up of 16 amino acids. Looked up from germline, CDR1 is DFQATT and CDR2 is SNEGSKA (reference sequence). The ends lost 1 base at V and 5 bases at J; junction bases unmatched: 13.